These T cell receptor beta chains were read from a single sample in a study of blood T cell repertoires in COVID-19. Sequenced by immunoSEQ multiplex PCR; TCRdb stores in-frame clones only, minus some. The sample contains 100,000 to 150,000 clones, approximately 83% of which appear only once. Sequenced sample: peripheral blood. The receptors were gathered from a woman older than 75 with acute or convalescent COVID-19. CDR3s include the opening cysteine and the closing phenylalanine or tryptophan. D genes are given only for firm matches. Where a row states a size, it is once, few, many or the class of an expanded clone; other rows omit it.

j_gene,v_gene,abundance,d_gene,CDR3nt,CDR3aa
TRBJ2-6,TRBV10-3,NA,NA,TGTGCCATCAGTATTAGTCGGAGACAGGCCTTCTCTGGGGCCAACGTCCTGACTTTC,CAISISRRQAFSGANVLTF
TRBJ1-5,TRBV5-1,NA,NA,TGCGCCAGCAGCCCGGGGGAGGGAAGCAATCAGCCCCAGCATTTT,CASSPGEGSNQPQHF
TRBJ2-3,TRBV2,NA,NA,TGTGCCAGCATAAGCCTACGGGGGAAGGATACGCAGTATTTT,CASISLRGKDTQYF
TRBJ1-1,TRBV3-1/TRBV3-2,NA,NA,TGTGCCAGCAGCCGTACTCCGGGGGGGCCCACTGAAGCTTTCTTT,CASSRTPGGPTEAFF
TRBJ1-5,TRBV6-2/TRBV6-3,NA,TRBD1,TGTGCCAGCAGTTGGCTACTACAGGGGGTTCAGCCCCAGCATTTT,CASSWLLQGVQPQHF
TRBJ2-3,TRBV4-2,NA,NA,TGTGCCAGCAGCCGATCCTCCGTTCGGGGGGCCCCGGATACGCAGTATTTT,CASSRSSVRGAPDTQYF
TRBJ1-4,TRBV5-1,NA,NA,TGCGCCAGCAGTCTGGGGCCGCTCGAACCTGGGGAAAAACTGTTTTTT,CASSLGPLEPGEKLFF
TRBJ2-2,TRBV7-3,NA,NA,TGTGCCAGCAGCTTAACAGGCAGGGGACCCGAGAAGGGGGAGCTGTTTTTT,CASSLTGRGPEKGELFF
TRBJ2-1,TRBV9,NA,TRBD1,TGTGCCAGCAGCCCCGGACAGGGTCTAACGGGCTCCTACAATGAGCAGTTCTTC,CASSPGQGLTGSYNEQFF
TRBJ1-2,TRBV9,NA,NA,TGTGCCAGCAGCGTAGCTTTTGGCGGCTACACCTTC,CASSVAFGGYTF
TRBJ1-1,TRBV18,once,NA,TGTGCCAGCTCACCAAGTTGGGACAAGACATCTGAAGCTTTCTTT,CASSPSWDKTSEAFF
TRBJ1-2,TRBV5-6,NA,NA,TGTGCCAGCAGCCTCTATGGCTACACCTTC,CASSLYGYTF
TRBJ1-1,TRBV6-5,NA,NA,TGTGCCAGCAGTTACACGGGAGGGGTGAACACTGAAGCTTTCTTT,CASSYTGGVNTEAFF
TRBJ1-6,TRBV15,NA,TRBD1,TGTGCCACCAGCACGCAGACAGGGCGTAAGACCCTCCACTTT,CATSTQTGRKTLHF
TRBJ1-2,TRBV4-1,NA,NA,TGCGCCAGCAGCCAAGAATGGCAGGGGAGAAGGGCCAACTATGGCTACACCTTC,CASSQEWQGRRANYGYTF
TRBJ1-3,TRBV28,NA,TRBD1,TGTGCCAGCAGTTTAACACCACAGGGGACAGGAAACACCATATATTTT,CASSLTPQGTGNTIYF
TRBJ1-1,TRBV7-2,few,NA,TGTGCCAGCAGCTTGGTAACAGCCACTTTCTTT,CASSLVTATFF
TRBJ1-2,TRBV28,NA,TRBD1,TGTGCCAGCAGTTCTGTCCCCGGGACAGCGGACTCCTATGGCTACACCTTC,CASSSVPGTADSYGYTF
TRBJ2-1,TRBV6-5,NA,NA,TGTGCCAGCAGTTACACAGGTACCTACAATGAGCAGTTCTTC,CASSYTGTYNEQFF
TRBJ1-1,TRBV18,few,NA,TGTGCCAGCTCACTCGACAGCCGTGAAGCTTTCTTT,CASSLDSREAFF
TRBJ1-1,TRBV2,NA,TRBD1,TGTGCCAGCTTAGACAGGGCGGGCACTGAAGCTTTCTTT,CASLDRAGTEAFF
TRBJ1-5,TRBV19,NA,TRBD1,TGTGCCAGTAGTCAGGGACAGGGGGCGAGCAATCAGCCCCAGCATTTT,CASSQGQGASNQPQHF
TRBJ1-2,TRBV9,few,NA,TGTGCCAGCAGCGAAGGGGGTGTGGCCTATGGCTACACCTTC,CASSEGGVAYGYTF
TRBJ1-3,TRBV7-9,NA,TRBD1,TGTGCCAGCAGCTCAGAGACAGGGGGCGGAAGCACCATATATTTT,CASSSETGGGSTIYF
TRBJ1-6,TRBV18,NA,TRBD1,TGTGCCAGCTCACCTGGGACAGCCTATAATTCACCCCTCCACTTT,CASSPGTAYNSPLHF
TRBJ1-4,TRBV19,NA,TRBD1,TGTGCCAGCAAGGTACAGGGGAGAACTAATGAAAAACTGTTTTTT,CASKVQGRTNEKLFF
TRBJ2-1,TRBV7-3,NA,TRBD2,TGTGCCAGCAGCGAAGGACTAGCGGGTACGAATGAGCAGTTCTTC,CASSEGLAGTNEQFF
TRBJ2-3,TRBV5-8,NA,TRBD2,TGTGCCAGCAGTTTGCGCCTAGCGGGGTCGGATACGCAGTATTTT,CASSLRLAGSDTQYF
TRBJ1-1,TRBV4-2,few,NA,TGTGCCAGCAGCCAAGAACCAGGGCTGAACACTGAAGCTTTCTTT,CASSQEPGLNTEAFF
TRBJ1-2,TRBV2,NA,NA,TGTGCCAGCAGACCCAGGGGAGTGAGCTATGGCTACACCTTC,CASRPRGVSYGYTF
TRBJ2-3,TRBV24-1,NA,TRBD2,TGTGCCACCAGTGATAGGGAGGGGTGGGGCCCAGATACGCAGTATTTT,CATSDREGWGPDTQYF
TRBJ1-1,TRBV4-1,NA,NA,TGCGCCAGCAGCCAATCCAGAAACCTGAACACTGAAGCTTTCTTT,CASSQSRNLNTEAFF